Presented here are 30 T cell receptor beta chains from one specimen sequenced in a study of identical twins. TCRdb reprocessed the 5' RACE reads via MiXCR and lists one record per CDR3 protein. The table records approximately 210,000 distinct CDR3 sequences, about a sixth of them present only once. The same sample was also studied in work on T cells expressing NK-cell markers.

Source material: CD8+ T cells sorted from blood. These receptors were obtained from a woman aged 18-35 years in good health.

This clonotype was picked up a small number of times. This chain links TRBV12-3 or TRBV12-4 with TRBJ1-2; 8 bases line up with TRBD1. V shed 6 bases, J shed 4 bases, and the junction held 10 bases outside the gene matches. This CDR3 region has 15 residues. The CDR3 DNA follows: TGTGCCAGCAGACACACAGGACAGGGCGTCTATGGCTACACCTTC. Translated: CASRHTGQGVYGYTF.

This chain connects TRBV6-2 or TRBV6-3 to TRBJ2-2; D is ambiguous. This CDR3 has 13 residues. V was trimmed by 5 bases and J by 5 bases, leaving 9 bases between them. Germline CDR1 MNHEY, CDR2 SVGEGT. CDR3 loop: CASSPHRTGELFF. DNA of the CDR3: TGTGCCAGCAGTCCCCACAGAACCGGGGAGCTGTTTTTT.

This clonotype showed up just once. This chain joins TRBV11-1 and TRBJ2-1; 9 nucleotides align to TRBD1. Germline CDR1 is SGHAT and CDR2 is FQDESV (reference sequence). V trimming: 2 bases; J trimming: 8 bases; junction bases outside the gene matches: 10. CDR3 size: 16 residues. CDR3 bases: TGTGCCAGCAGCTTATGGGGACAGGGAGGGTCGGATGAGCAGTTCTTC. As protein: CASSLWGQGGSDEQFF.

The J gene is TRBJ2-1, the V gene TRBV7-9; D not resolved. Germline CDR1 reads SEHNR; CDR2 reads FQNEAQ (reference sequence). Trimming shortened V by 6 bases and J by 9 bases, and 12 bases separated the two germline ends. CDR3 length equals 12 residues. For the CDR3, the DNA is TGTGCCAGCAGACCCCGTATCATTGAGCAGTTCTTC. Translating gives CASRPRIIEQFF.

The chain is built from TRBV7-9 and TRBJ2-1; D tentatively reads TRBD1 or TRBD2 (5 bases each). The CDR3 has 16 amino acids. V lost 5 bases and J lost 5, with 19 bases in between. From germline, CDR1 is SEHNR and CDR2 FQNEAQ (reference sequence). The CDR3 sequence: CASSPLTGTGDNEQFF. The CDR3 DNA is TGTGCCAGCAGCCCTCTAACCGGGACCGGTGACAATGAGCAGTTCTTC.

The rearrangement uses TRBV12-3 or TRBV12-4 and TRBJ1-2; D gene ambiguous. V was pared by 5 bases and J by 2 bases, with 18 bases between. This CDR3 has 16 residues. CDR3 amino acids: CASSLSSTVWNYGYTF. CDR3 bases: TGTGCCAGCAGTCTCTCCTCGACTGTGTGGAACTATGGCTACACCTTC.

The rearrangement links TRBV11-2 to TRBJ2-3, with D perhaps matching TRBD1 (7 bases). V was clipped by 1 base and J by 10 bases, with 12 bases between them. CDR1 SGHAT and CDR2 FQNNGV come from the germline V gene. CDR3 length: 13 residues. The CDR3 DNA is TGTGCCAGCAGCTTAGGAACAGGGGAGGCGCAGTATTTT. Amino acid sequence: CASSLGTGEAQYF.

The gene calls are TRBV25-1 and TRBJ1-4; the D is unclear. Germline assignment: CDR1 MGHDK and CDR2 SYGVNS. Trimming took off 4 bases at V and 6 bases at J, with 3 bases between the two ends. The length of the CDR3 is 11 residues. The CDR3: CASSVYEKLFF. The CDR3 region has the DNA TGTGCCAGCAGTGTATATGAAAAACTGTTTTTT.

This clonotype was picked up a small number of times. CDR3 DNA sequence: TGTGCCAGCAGTGATTCGACAGGGAACTTTAACTATGGCTACACCTTC. Translated, it gives CASSDSTGNFNYGYTF. This chain connects TRBV9 to TRBJ1-2; 7 nucleotides match TRBD1. This CDR3 is 16 amino acids long. Germline loops: CDR1 SGDLS, CDR2 YYNGEE. The V segment lost 5 bases and the J segment 1 base; nucleotides outside the gene matches: 11.

This clonotype was detected once. The V and J genes are TRBV20-1 and TRBJ2-1, with D perhaps given as TRBD1 or TRBD2 (6 bases each). Trimming pared 1 base from V and 9 bases from J, leaving 19 bases between. The CDR3 totals 15 residues. Germline V gene lookup returns CDR1 DFQATT and CDR2 SNEGSKA (reference sequence). The CDR3 here is CSARGRGLGGVEQFF. The CDR3 region has the DNA TGCAGTGCTAGAGGGCGGGGACTGGGGGGCGTTGAGCAGTTCTTC.

The chain carries TRBV12-5 and TRBJ2-5; 11 bases align to TRBD2. The CDR3 runs to 15 residues. Trimming cost V 4 bases and J 4 bases; bases outside gene matches: 5. Germline loops: CDR1 LGHNT, CDR2 FRNRAP. CDR3 nucleotides: TGTGCTAGTGGTTCCACACTAGCGGGAGTAGAGACCCAGTACTTC. Protein sequence: CASGSTLAGVETQYF.

This clonotype was seen more than once but under ten times. The rearrangement links TRBV20-1 to TRBJ2-3, with no clear D. The CDR3 consists of 11 residues. The germline gives CDR1 DFQATT, CDR2 SNEGSKA (reference sequence). V was shortened by 0 bases and J by 6 bases, with 4 bases between the two germline ends. The CDR3 coding sequence is TGCAGTGCTAGAGATGGGGATACGCAGTATTTT. Translating it yields CSARDGDTQYF.

The DNA of the CDR3 is TGTGCCAGCGGGGACATGAACACTGAAGCTTTCTTT. Translating it yields CASGDMNTEAFF. V and J are TRBV7-9 and TRBJ1-1; D is perhaps TRBD1 (6 bases). The CDR3 has 12 amino acids. The V end lost 8 bases, the J end lost 0 bases, and 7 bases lay between the germline ends. CDR1 is SEHNR, CDR2 FQNEAQ, per germline (reference sequence).

This clonotype was seen many times. The chain employs TRBV29-1 and TRBJ2-7; D unresolved. This CDR3 has 13 amino acids. Per germline, CDR1 SQVTM and CDR2 ANQGSEA. Trimming took off 4 bases at V and 6 bases at J, with 16 bases between the two ends. CDR3 amino acids: CSVGKASVGEQYF. CDR3 in DNA: TGCAGCGTTGGAAAGGCCTCGGTGGGCGAGCAGTACTTC.

The J gene is TRBJ2-7, the V gene TRBV27, with D unclear. The CDR3 runs 13 residues. Germline V gives CDR1 MNHEY, CDR2 SMNVEV (reference sequence). The germline V and J ends were trimmed by 2 bases and 9 bases, with 14 bases remaining between them. The CDR3 nucleotides are TGTGCCAGCAGTTTAGATCCCAATGCTCCGCAGTACTTC. The encoded protein is CASSLDPNAPQYF.

This chain links TRBV2 with TRBJ2-1; TRBD2 is a possible D gene (6 bases). Per the germline V gene, CDR1 is SNHLY and CDR2 is FYNNEI. V lost 11 bases and J lost 7, with 18 bases in between. The CDR3 totals 13 residues. The CDR3 nucleotides read TGTGCCGGGACCGGGACTCCGGGGAATGAGCAGTTCTTC. Its protein product is CAGTGTPGNEQFF.

This clonotype appeared a few times. The DNA of the CDR3 is TGTGCCAGCAGAGACCCCTACGAGCAGTACTTC. It yields the protein CASRDPYEQYF. The chain has TRBV2 and TRBJ2-7, with D uncertain. Trimming shortened V by 6 bases and J by 2 bases, and 5 bases separated the two germline ends. The CDR3 spans 11 residues. CDR1 SNHLY and CDR2 FYNNEI come from the germline V gene.

The V and J genes are TRBV5-6 and TRBJ1-1, with 7 bases identical to TRBD1. The V segment lost 3 bases and the J segment 2 bases; nucleotides outside the gene matches: 7. CDR3 length: 15 amino acids. Germline values: CDR1 SGHDT, CDR2 YYEEEE. The CDR3 DNA reads as TGTGCCAGCAGCTCGGTGGGACAGCTTAACACTGAAGCTTTCTTT. The encoded protein is CASSSVGQLNTEAFF.

This clonotype showed up many times. The chain recombines TRBV29-1 with TRBJ2-3, with D perhaps assigned TRBD1 or TRBD2 (5 bases each). Deletions cut 3 bases from V and 5 bases from J, with 15 bases between. The germline V gene has CDR1 SQVTM and CDR2 ANQGSEA. The CDR3 length is 14 residues. The CDR3 reads CSVDGSGAGDTQYF. Here the CDR3 DNA reads TGCAGCGTTGACGGATCTGGGGCGGGAGATACGCAGTATTTT.

This clonotype was seen a single time. J is TRBJ1-1 and V is TRBV20-1; the D is unclear. CDR1 DFQATT and CDR2 SNEGSKA come from the germline V gene (reference sequence). The CDR3 sequence is 11 residues long. Trimming removed 5 bases from V and 4 bases from J, with 8 bases in between. The CDR3 reads CSAGYFTEAFF. For the CDR3, the DNA is TGCAGTGCTGGGTATTTCACTGAAGCTTTCTTT.

This clonotype was seen more than once but under ten times. The chain couples TRBV11-1 to TRBJ2-3; 10 bases line up with TRBD1. CDR3 length: 18 amino acids. The V segment lost 5 bases and the J segment 2 bases; nucleotides outside the gene matches: 13. Germline CDR1 SGHAT, CDR2 FQDESV (reference sequence). CDR3 nucleotide sequence: TGTGCCAGCAGCCAGACCAAAAAAGGACAGGGGGACACAGATACGCAGTATTTT. Its translation is CASSQTKKGQGDTDTQYF.

This clonotype was seen repeatedly, ten times or more. The chain uses TRBV5-1 and TRBJ2-5; D is unresolved. Trimming stripped 4 bases from V and 0 bases from J, with 16 bases between. From germline, CDR1 is SGHRS and CDR2 YFSETQ. The CDR3 sequence is 16 residues long. The CDR3 loop reads CASSRPTAGNQETQYF. The CDR3 DNA reads TGCGCCAGCAGCCGCCCGACGGCTGGAAACCAAGAGACCCAGTACTTC. Variable domain in full (rest from reference TRBV5-1 and TRBJ2-5): KAGVTQTPRYLIKTRGQQVTLSCSPISGHRSVSWYQQTPGQGLQFLFEYFSETQRNKGNFPGRFSGRQFSNSRSEMNVSTLELGDSALYLCASSRPTAGNQETQYFGPGTRLLVL.

V gene TRBV9 combines with J gene TRBJ1-2; D not resolved. Germline lookup yields CDR1 SGDLS and CDR2 YYNGEE. The V and J ends lost 0 bases and 4 bases respectively, with 7 bases between them. The CDR3 has 13 amino acids. This CDR3 is CASSVASSYGYTF. CDR3 coding DNA: TGTGCCAGCAGCGTAGCCTCCAGCTATGGCTACACCTTC.

This clonotype was found a few times. The chain joins TRBV7-9 to TRBJ2-4; weak D call: TRBD2 (6 bases). CDR3 size: 15 residues. Between the trimmed V and J ends, which lost 1 base and 3 bases, there was a span of 10 bases. Germline V CDR1 and CDR2: SEHNR, FQNEAQ (reference sequence). The CDR3 here is CASSLDAGSKNIQYF. In nucleotides, the CDR3 is TGTGCCAGCAGCTTAGACGCGGGGAGCAAAAACATTCAGTACTTC.

This clonotype was detected only a few times. The chain combines TRBV30 with TRBJ2-2; 7 positions agree with TRBD2. Looked up from germline, CDR1 is GTSNPN and CDR2 is SVGIG (reference sequence). J gave up 5 bases and V 4 bases, and 1 base lay outside the gene matches. The CDR3 sequence is 12 residues long. This CDR3 reads CAWTSGTGELFF. CDR3 DNA sequence: TGTGCCTGGACTAGCGGAACCGGGGAGCTGTTTTTT.

This clonotype was observed a few times. The junction does not match germline at one end; this may be a read error. The chain couples TRBV12-3 or TRBV12-4 to TRBJ2-1, with TRBD2 matching over 10 bases. CDR3 size: 15 residues. CDR3 DNA: TGTGCCAGCAGTATAGCTAGCGGGAGAAGCGATGAGCAGTTCTTC. Its protein product is CASSIASGRSDEQFF.

This clonotype was seen ten or more times. V and J are TRBV12-3 or TRBV12-4 and TRBJ2-7; D may be TRBD1 (6 bases). The CDR3 is 15 amino acids. The V gene lost 6 bases and the J gene lost 5 bases, with 20 bases spanning the gap. This chain's CDR3 is CASRDTGSFWDEQYF. As DNA, the CDR3 is TGTGCCAGCAGAGATACAGGGTCCTTCTGGGACGAGCAGTACTTC.

The chain has TRBV30 and TRBJ2-2; D may be TRBD2 (6 bases). Trimming stripped 0 bases from V and 5 bases from J, with 16 bases between. CDR3 length: 16 residues. CDR1 and CDR2 (germline): GTSNPN, SVGIG (reference sequence). The CDR3 here is CAWSVPGSTSTGELFF. CDR3 DNA: TGTGCCTGGAGTGTACCCGGGAGCACGTCGACCGGGGAGCTGTTTTTT.

This clonotype appeared a few times. J is TRBJ2-2 and V is TRBV5-1; no clear D. The CDR3 consists of 13 residues. CDR1 is SGHRS, CDR2 YFSETQ, per germline. Trimming took 1 base from V and 6 from J, leaving 7 bases between them. CDR3 bases: TGCGCCAGCAGCTTGACGCCAGCCGGGGAGCTGTTTTTT. It is translated as CASSLTPAGELFF. Full variable domain (outside the CDR3, taken from reference TRBV5-1 and TRBJ2-2): KAGVTQTPRYLIKTRGQQVTLSCSPISGHRSVSWYQQTPGQGLQFLFEYFSETQRNKGNFPGRFSGRQFSNSRSEMNVSTLELGDSALYLCASSLTPAGELFFGEGSRLTVL.

The CDR3 nucleotides read TGCAGTGCTAGAAGCACAGACTCCTACGAGCAGTACTTC. This sequence encodes CSARSTDSYEQYF. The J gene is TRBJ2-7, the V gene TRBV20-1; D is unresolved. There are 13 residues in the CDR3. The V end lost 2 bases, the J end lost 0 bases, and 8 bases lay between the germline ends. The V gene's germline CDR1 is DFQATT and CDR2 SNEGSKA (reference sequence).